The 32 T cell receptor beta chains reported below all come from one sample, sequenced in a study of blood T cell repertoires in COVID-19. Some clones are missing from TCRdb's copy, which holds only in-frame ones; the method was immunoSEQ multiplex PCR. The data contain 83,000 or so clones, 82% of them seen just once; the ten biggest clones take up 21%. Input material: peripheral blood. All receptors derive from a human donor in a cohort sampled during active COVID-19.

The V and J genes are TRBV18 and TRBJ1-6; no firm D call. Per the germline V gene, CDR1 is KGHSH and CDR2 is LQKENI. The CDR3 length is 11 residues. V was clipped by 2 bases and J by 15 bases, with 8 bases between them. CDR3 protein: CASSPTRDLHF. The CDR3 DNA sequence: TGTGCCAGCTCACCAACCCGGGACCTCCACTTT.

The chain is built from TRBV6-6 and TRBJ1-2; perhaps TRBD1 as D (6 bases). The CDR3 is 14 residues long. V was cut by 5 bases and J by 6 bases, with 16 bases left in between. Germline values: CDR1 MNHNY, CDR2 SVGAGI (reference sequence). CDR3 sequence: CASSLGQNQHGYTF. The CDR3 nucleotides read TGTGCCAGCAGTCTTGGACAGAACCAGCATGGCTACACCTTC.

The J gene is TRBJ1-2, the V gene TRBV11-2, with D perhaps matching TRBD1 (6 bases). The length of the CDR3 is 13 residues. V lost 3 bases, J lost 2 bases, and 7 bases lay in between. Germline CDR1 reads SGHAT; CDR2 reads FQNNGV. Here the CDR3 DNA reads TGTGCCAGCAGCTTGGACAGAAACTATGGCTACACCTTC. Translation: CASSLDRNYGYTF.

The chain uses TRBV18 and TRBJ2-3; 9 bases agree with TRBD1. This CDR3 contains 14 residues. CDR1 KGHSH and CDR2 LQKENI come from the germline V gene. Unmatched junction bases numbered 2, after V lost 3 bases and J lost 4 bases. CDR3 nucleotides: TGTGCCAGCTCACCGGGACAGGGTTCAGATACGCAGTATTTT. This codes for CASSPGQGSDTQYF. Drawing the rest from reference TRBV18 and TRBJ2-3, the complete variable domain is NAGVMQNPRHLVRRRGQEARLRCSPMKGHSHVYWYRQLPEEGLKFMVYLQKENIIDESGMPKERFSAEFPKEGPSILRIQQVVRGDSAAYFCASSPGQGSDTQYFGPGTRLTVL.

This clone was detected only a few times. J is TRBJ1-4 and V is TRBV15; weak D call: TRBD1 (6 bases). Trimming pared 4 bases from V and 14 bases from J, leaving 17 bases between. The V gene's germline CDR1 is LNHNV and CDR2 YYDKDF (reference sequence). There are 13 residues in the CDR3. CDR3 amino acids: CATSKGQTEWLFF. DNA of the CDR3: TGTGCCACCAGCAAAGGACAGACAGAGTGGCTGTTTTTT.

J is TRBJ1-2 and V is TRBV20-1; a possible D gene is TRBD1 (5 bases). Trimming took 5 bases from V and 8 from J, leaving 12 bases between them. From germline, CDR1 is DFQATT and CDR2 SNEGSKA (reference sequence). CDR3 length: 11 residues. The CDR3 DNA reads as TGCAGTGCTTGGGCGGGGGAGGGCTACACCTTC. Its protein product is CSAWAGEGYTF.

The CDR3 loop is CASSLRGGISYEQYF. DNA for the CDR3: TGTGCCAGCAGTTTAAGGGGAGGAATATCCTACGAGCAGTACTTC. V usage is TRBV27 and J usage is TRBJ2-7, with D possibly being TRBD2 (6 bases). V was cut by 2 bases and J by 1 base, with 12 bases left in between. Germline values: CDR1 MNHEY, CDR2 SMNVEV (reference sequence). This CDR3 has 15 residues.

This clone was observed once. The chain links TRBV4-1 to TRBJ2-5; TRBD1 aligns across 9 bases. Germline lookup yields CDR1 MGHRA and CDR2 YSYEKL. The length of the CDR3 is 15 residues. Germline trimming cut 3 bases from V and 3 bases from J; bases unmatched to any gene: 5. This CDR3 reads CASSQTGGTEETQYF. CDR3 nucleotides: TGCGCCAGCAGCCAGACAGGGGGGACAGAAGAGACCCAGTACTTC.

J is TRBJ2-5 and V is TRBV10-1, with TRBD1 identical over 7 bases. Trimming removed 5 bases from V and 5 bases from J; junction bases left unmatched: 8. The CDR3 has 14 residues. Germline CDR1 is WNHNN and CDR2 is SYGVQD (reference sequence). CDR3 region: CASSSRTGSETQYF. The CDR3, as DNA: TGCGCCAGCAGTAGCCGGACAGGTAGCGAGACCCAGTACTTC.

This rearrangement joins TRBV6-6 to TRBJ1-6; 7 bases are shared with TRBD1. V trimming: 5 bases; J trimming: 10 bases; junction bases outside the gene matches: 11. Germline V gene sequence: CDR1 MNHNY, CDR2 SVGAGI (reference sequence). The CDR3 length is 15 residues. CDR3 sequence: CASSQARGQRSPLHF. Written as DNA, the CDR3 is TGTGCCAGCAGTCAAGCCAGGGGACAGCGATCACCCCTCCACTTT.

This chain connects TRBV7-2 to TRBJ1-5, with D perhaps matching TRBD1 (5 bases). The CDR3 length is 15 residues. V dropped 5 bases and J dropped 0 bases, with 11 bases sitting between them. CDR1 and CDR2 (germline): SGHTA, FQGNSA. CDR3 bases: TGTGCCAGCAGCCGCCAAAGGGGTAGCAATCAGCCCCAGCATTTT. It translates to CASSRQRGSNQPQHF. The full variable domain, its missing parts supplied by reference TRBV7-2 and TRBJ1-5, is GAGVSQSPSNKVTEKGKDVELRCDPISGHTALYWYRQSLGQGLEFLIYFQGNSAPDKSGLPSDRFSAERTGGSVSTLTIQRTQQEDSAVYLCASSRQRGSNQPQHFGDGTRLSIL.

The chain is built from TRBV2 and TRBJ1-6, with TRBD1 as a possible D gene (5 bases). In germline, CDR1 is SNHLY, CDR2 FYNNEI. The CDR3 totals 16 residues. Between the trimmed V and J ends, which lost 2 bases and 10 bases, there was a span of 18 bases. The CDR3 region is CASSETAARDVSPLHF. As DNA, the CDR3 is TGTGCCAGCAGTGAAACGGCGGCCAGGGATGTGTCACCCCTCCACTTT.

The rearrangement links TRBV29-1 to TRBJ1-5; a weak D match, TRBD1 (5 bases). There are 13 residues in the CDR3. Trimming cost V 7 bases and J 5 bases, with 15 bases left between them. CDR1 is SQVTM and CDR2 is ANQGSEA in the germline V gene. The CDR3 reads CSGAGETHQPQHF. The CDR3 DNA reads as TGCAGCGGTGCGGGGGAGACACATCAGCCCCAGCATTTT.

The J gene is TRBJ2-7, the V gene TRBV18, with unresolved D. Between the trimmed V and J ends, which lost 3 bases and 4 bases, there was a span of 19 bases. This CDR3 has 16 amino acids. Per germline, CDR1 KGHSH and CDR2 LQKENI. The CDR3 loop reads CASSPQVGQANYEQYF. The CDR3 coding sequence is TGTGCCAGCTCACCTCAGGTTGGGCAGGCGAATTACGAGCAGTACTTC. Combining the CDR3 with reference TRBV18 and TRBJ2-7 gives the whole variable domain NAGVMQNPRHLVRRRGQEARLRCSPMKGHSHVYWYRQLPEEGLKFMVYLQKENIIDESGMPKERFSAEFPKEGPSILRIQQVVRGDSAAYFCASSPQVGQANYEQYFGPGTRLTVT.

The chain uses TRBV7-8 and TRBJ1-5; D not certain. Trimming removed 2 bases at V and 2 bases at J, with 10 bases between. The CDR3 has 15 residues. Germline values: CDR1 SGHVS, CDR2 FQNEAQ. CDR3 amino acids: CASSLREGRNQPQHF. CDR3 sequence (DNA): TGTGCCAGCAGCTTACGGGAAGGTCGCAATCAGCCCCAGCATTTT.

This clone occurred once. The gene calls are TRBV7-3 and TRBJ2-5; TRBD1 matches 7 bases. The CDR3 spans 14 residues. Germline-derived CDR1 and CDR2 are SGHTA and FQGTGA. Trimming cost V 5 bases and J 3 bases; bases outside gene matches: 6. The DNA for the CDR3 is TGTGCCAGCAGCCCAAAGGGGACAGAAGAGACCCAGTACTTC. Translating gives CASSPKGTEETQYF.

This clone showed up just a few times. The V call is TRBV5-5, the J call TRBJ2-1, with 7 bases lining up with TRBD1. This CDR3 has 17 residues. CDR1 and CDR2 (germline): SGHKS, YYEKEE (reference sequence). Trimming cost V 3 bases and J 1 base; bases outside gene matches: 10. Written as DNA, the CDR3 is TGTGCCAGCAGCTCAATGAACCACAGGGGTTCCTACAATGAGCAGTTCTTC. Translated, it gives CASSSMNHRGSYNEQFF.

This clone appeared a few times. The chain uses TRBV18 and TRBJ2-5; 10 bases line up with TRBD2. J lost 2 bases, V lost 5 bases, and 5 bases had no gene match. The germline gives CDR1 KGHSH, CDR2 LQKENI. The CDR3 has 15 residues. For the CDR3, the DNA is TGTGCCAGCTCATCACTACTAGCGGGGCAAGAGACCCAGTACTTC. It yields the protein CASSSLLAGQETQYF.

The rearrangement links TRBV28 to TRBJ2-7; 7 nucleotides agree with TRBD2. With V trimmed by 6 bases and J by 3 bases, 14 bases remained unmatched. CDR3 size: 16 residues. Looked up from germline, CDR1 is MDHEN and CDR2 is SYDVKM. CDR3 in amino acids: CASSTTSGVAYYEQYF. CDR3 DNA sequence: TGTGCCAGCAGCACGACCAGCGGGGTGGCCTACTACGAGCAGTACTTC.

The V call is TRBV7-9, the J call TRBJ2-5; 9 nucleotides line up with TRBD2. This CDR3 is 16 amino acids long. The V gene's germline CDR1 is SEHNR and CDR2 FQNEAQ (reference sequence). Trimming cost V 2 bases and J 1 base; bases outside gene matches: 5. Here the CDR3 reads CASSLIAGDFQETQYF. CDR3 nucleotides: TGTGCCAGCAGCTTAATAGCGGGGGATTTCCAAGAGACCCAGTACTTC.

The table lists this clone with a few counts. V usage is TRBV5-6 and J usage is TRBJ1-2, with 7 bases aligning to TRBD1. The CDR3 runs to 16 residues. After removal of 0 bases from V and 4 bases from J, the junction contained 9 bases not matched to a gene. The germline CDR1 and CDR2 sequences are SGHDT and YYEEEE. The CDR3 sequence is CASSLAGTGDAYGYTF. In DNA, the CDR3 is TGTGCCAGCAGCTTGGCCGGCACAGGGGATGCCTATGGCTACACCTTC.

The chain couples TRBV18 to TRBJ2-5; a weak D match, TRBD2 (6 bases). The CDR3 is made up of 14 amino acids. Looked up from germline, CDR1 is KGHSH and CDR2 is LQKENI. The V and J ends lost 1 base and 5 bases respectively, with 11 bases between them. Here the CDR3 DNA reads TGTGCCAGCTCACCACGGGGGGTTGCGGAGACCCAGTACTTC. It yields the protein CASSPRGVAETQYF.

This sequence joins TRBV6-4 and TRBJ2-1; 9 bases align to TRBD2. This CDR3 is 14 amino acids long. The V and J ends lost 2 bases and 9 bases, in that order; junction bases with no gene match: 5. Per germline, CDR1 MRHNA and CDR2 SNTAGT. The CDR3 protein is CASSDSGGLTEQFF. For the CDR3, the DNA is TGTGCCAGCAGTGACAGCGGGGGGCTAACTGAGCAGTTCTTC.

This clone was observed a few times. This chain joins TRBV7-3 and TRBJ1-1; the D gene is possibly TRBD1 (6 bases). There are 14 residues in the CDR3. V dropped 5 bases and J dropped 1 base, with 11 bases sitting between them. Germline CDR1 SGHTA, CDR2 FQGTGA. CDR3 amino acids: CASSPGHTNTEAFF. CDR3 coding DNA: TGTGCCAGCAGCCCGGGACATACGAACACTGAAGCTTTCTTT. Variable domain in full (rest from reference TRBV7-3 and TRBJ1-1): GAGVSQTPSNKVTEKGKYVELRCDPISGHTALYWYRQSLGQGPEFLIYFQGTGAADDSGLPNDRFFAVRPEGSVSTLKIQRTERGDSAVYLCASSPGHTNTEAFFGQGTRLTVV.

This rearrangement joins TRBV12-3 or TRBV12-4 to TRBJ1-6; D is perhaps TRBD1 (5 bases). V dropped 4 bases and J dropped 7 bases, with 8 bases sitting between them. This CDR3 region has 13 residues. CDR3 nucleotides: TGTGCCAGCAGTTCAGGGTTCAATTCACCCCTCCACTTT. Its protein product is CASSSGFNSPLHF.

There are a few counts of this clone. The gene calls are TRBV19 and TRBJ1-5, with D unclear. The CDR3 has 14 residues. V was shortened by 1 base and J by 2 bases, with 6 bases between the two germline ends. Germline V gene lookup returns CDR1 LNHDA and CDR2 SQIVND (reference sequence). The DNA of the CDR3 is TGTGCCAGTAGTATAGTCCCGGGCAATCAGCCCCAGCATTTT. Protein product: CASSIVPGNQPQHF.

The chain carries TRBV5-1 and TRBJ2-7, with 7 bases fitting TRBD1. Germline assignment: CDR1 SGHRS and CDR2 YFSETQ. V shed 1 base and J 6 bases; nucleotides not matched to a gene: 13. This CDR3 spans 16 amino acids. CDR3: CASSLISGTATTEQYF. The CDR3 DNA follows: TGCGCCAGCAGCTTGATCTCTGGGACAGCTACGACCGAGCAGTACTTC.

The chain couples TRBV19 to TRBJ1-4, with a possible D match to TRBD1 (6 bases). This CDR3 comprises 13 residues. The V and J ends lost 10 bases and 6 bases respectively, with 15 bases between them. Germline CDR1 LNHDA, CDR2 SQIVND (reference sequence). The CDR3 loop reads CATTSWTDEKLFF. CDR3 DNA sequence: TGTGCCACCACCTCCTGGACAGATGAAAAACTGTTTTTT.

This clone has a single count. The rearrangement links TRBV7-2 to TRBJ1-1; weak D call: TRBD1 (5 bases). The V gene lost 1 base and the J gene lost 5 bases, with 17 bases spanning the gap. The CDR3 has 16 amino acids. Germline lookup yields CDR1 SGHTA and CDR2 FQGNSA. The CDR3 region has the DNA TGTGCCAGCAGCTTAGGAGGTTATGGGGGGTTGACTGAAGCTTTCTTT. Translation: CASSLGGYGGLTEAFF.

By sample share, this clone is medium-sized. The chain links TRBV2 to TRBJ2-3; 7 bases match TRBD2. The CDR3 length is 15 residues. V shed 6 bases, J shed 3 bases, and the junction held 9 bases outside the gene matches. Germline CDR1 SNHLY, CDR2 FYNNEI. In DNA form, the CDR3 reads TGTGCCAGCAGCCTCTTCTCTAGCGGAACAGATACGCAGTATTTT. It encodes CASSLFSSGTDTQYF.

V usage is TRBV5-8 and J usage is TRBJ2-7; D is undetermined. The CDR3 extends over 12 amino acids. Germline loops: CDR1 SGHTS, CDR2 YDEGEE. With 2 bases removed from V and 4 bases from J, the gap between germline ends came to 7 bases. The CDR3 DNA sequence: TGTGCCAGCAGCTTTGTACTGTACGAGCAGTACTTC. This sequence encodes CASSFVLYEQYF. The full variable domain, rest sourced from reference TRBV5-8 and TRBJ2-7, is EAGVTQSPTHLIKTRGQQATLRCSPISGHTSVYWYQQALGLGLQFLLWYDEGEERNRGNFPPRFSGRQFPNYSSELNVNALELEDSALYLCASSFVLYEQYFGPGTRLTVT.

The chain has TRBV29-1 and TRBJ2-3; perhaps TRBD2 as D (6 bases). Germline CDR1 is SQVTM and CDR2 is ANQGSEA. The CDR3 spans 13 residues. V lost 4 bases, J lost 9 bases, and 17 bases lay in between. This chain's CDR3 is CSVGGPSEQTQYF. CDR3 nucleotides: TGCAGCGTTGGAGGGCCTAGCGAGCAGACGCAGTATTTT.